This passage covers 30 T cell receptor beta chains from one sample sequenced in a study of T cell responses to AZD1222 COVID-19 vaccine. Method: immunoSEQ multiplex PCR; TCRdb's copy keeps in-frame clones and lacks some. In the table there are some 130,000 clones, roughly 90% of which are singletons. Sequences were derived from peripheral blood, sampled on day 0 of AZD1222 vaccination. The receptors were gathered from an adult in good health.

V usage is TRBV7-3 and J usage is TRBJ2-1; 11 positions match TRBD2. This CDR3 is built from 15 residues. The ends lost 5 bases at V and 0 bases at J; junction bases unmatched: 0. Germline V gene sequence: CDR1 SGHTA, CDR2 FQGTGA. CDR3 nucleotide sequence: TGTGCCAGCAGCGGGACTAGCGGCTCCTACAATGAGCAGTTCTTC. This codes for CASSGTSGSYNEQFF.

Only a few counts were recorded for this clone. The chain has TRBV19 and TRBJ1-3; TRBD1 might be the D (6 bases). The germline V gene has CDR1 LNHDA and CDR2 SQIVND (reference sequence). Trimming removed 7 bases at V and 1 base at J, with 11 bases between. The CDR3 has 14 residues. CDR3 DNA: TGTGCCAGTACCCGGACAGATTCTGGAAACACCATATATTTT. Protein product: CASTRTDSGNTIYF.

The rearrangement links TRBV27 to TRBJ2-3; a possible D gene is TRBD2 (5 bases). The germline V gene encodes CDR1 MNHEY and CDR2 SMNVEV (reference sequence). The CDR3 has 15 amino acids. V lost 3 bases, J lost 2 bases, and 12 bases lay in between. CDR3 bases: TGTGCCAGCAGTTTCCTAGGGCGGGTCACAGATACGCAGTATTTT. It codes for CASSFLGRVTDTQYF.

This clone came up once. The chain employs TRBV28 and TRBJ1-6, with D maybe TRBD1 (5 bases). Deletions cut 7 bases from V and 17 bases from J, with 18 bases between. Germline values: CDR1 MDHEN, CDR2 SYDVKM. The CDR3 runs 12 residues. The CDR3 nucleotides read TGTGCCAGCAAGAGCGGACGCGGGGGAGTCCACTTT. Translated: CASKSGRGGVHF.

This CDR3 is CASSQTGDNSPLHF. DNA of the CDR3: TGTGCCAGCAGCCAGACAGGAGATAATTCACCCCTCCACTTT. The chain links TRBV6-6 to TRBJ1-6, with a weak D call TRBD1 (6 bases). This CDR3 has 14 residues. V was clipped by 6 bases and J by 5 bases, with 11 bases between them. Germline CDR1 MNHNY, CDR2 SVGAGI (reference sequence).

The chain links TRBV28 to TRBJ2-6, with D hard to call. The germline CDR1 and CDR2 sequences are MDHEN and SYDVKM. This CDR3 spans 14 amino acids. V was trimmed by 5 bases and J by 0 bases, leaving 5 bases between them. The chain's CDR3 is CASSQSSGANVLTF. In nucleotides, the CDR3 is TGTGCCAGCAGTCAAAGCTCTGGGGCCAACGTCCTGACTTTC.

The V gene is TRBV5-1, the J gene TRBJ1-1; 7 positions agree with TRBD1. Germline V gene sequence: CDR1 SGHRS, CDR2 YFSETQ. J gave up 1 base and V 7 bases, and 4 bases lay outside the gene matches. The CDR3 consists of 13 residues. The CDR3 DNA reads TGCGCCAGCGCGACAGGGAAGAACACTGAAGCTTTCTTT. Translation gives CASATGKNTEAFF.

This chain joins TRBV28 and TRBJ1-5; no definite D call. Trimming left V 1 base short and J 6 bases short, with 1 base between. Looked up from germline, CDR1 is MDHEN and CDR2 is SYDVKM. The CDR3 sequence is 11 residues long. The CDR3 region is CASSLSQPQHF. The CDR3 bases are TGTGCCAGCAGTTTATCTCAGCCCCAGCATTTT.

This chain links TRBV30 with TRBJ2-7; tentatively, D is TRBD1 (6 bases). Germline CDR1 is GTSNPN and CDR2 is SVGIG (reference sequence). V dropped 4 bases and J dropped 6 bases, with 22 bases sitting between them. The CDR3 covers 15 residues. This CDR3 is CAWTHGWGRSAEQYF. Here the CDR3 DNA reads TGTGCCTGGACCCACGGGTGGGGGCGGTCGGCCGAGCAGTACTTC.

The chain is built from TRBV6-2 or TRBV6-3 and TRBJ1-5; possibly TRBD1 for D (5 bases). The CDR3 extends over 14 amino acids. Germline CDR1 and CDR2: MNHEY and SVGEGT. The ends were cut back, 2 bases at V and 6 bases at J, with 11 bases in the middle. DNA of the CDR3: TGTGCCAGCAGTTACGAGGGGCAGGGTCAGCCCCAGCATTTT. This codes for CASSYEGQGQPQHF.

The chain is built from TRBV5-1 and TRBJ2-3; no clear D gene. The CDR3 covers 10 residues. The germline V gene has CDR1 SGHRS and CDR2 YFSETQ. The V end was cut by 7 bases, the J end by 4 bases, with 4 bases between. CDR3: CASGPDTQYF. The CDR3 bases are TGCGCCAGCGGACCAGATACGCAGTATTTT.

The V and J genes are TRBV10-3 and TRBJ2-2; no clear D gene. This CDR3 has 15 residues. CDR1 and CDR2 from the germline V gene are ENHRY and SYGVKD. The V end was cut by 3 bases, the J end by 0 bases, with 8 bases between. CDR3 sequence (DNA): TGTGCCATCAGTGAAGTTTTCGCGAACACCGGGGAGCTGTTTTTT. Its protein product is CAISEVFANTGELFF.

The rearrangement links TRBV6-5 to TRBJ1-3; D not certain. Trimming cost V 5 bases and J 0 bases, with 8 bases left between them. Germline V gene sequence: CDR1 MNHEY, CDR2 SVGAGI. This CDR3 is built from 14 residues. The CDR3 spells CASSHHSSGNTIYF. The CDR3, as DNA: TGTGCCAGCAGTCATCACAGCTCTGGAAACACCATATATTTT.

The chain combines TRBV5-1 with TRBJ1-1, with D uncertain. The germline CDR1 and CDR2 sequences are SGHRS and YFSETQ. CDR3 length: 13 residues. Trimming took 2 bases from V and 3 from J, leaving 8 bases between them. The CDR3 here is CASSFPPYTEAFF. The CDR3 DNA follows: TGCGCCAGCAGCTTTCCCCCTTACACTGAAGCTTTCTTT.

The rearrangement uses TRBV2 and TRBJ2-2; 13 nucleotides line up with TRBD2. V gave up 5 bases and J gave up 6 bases; unmatched junction bases: 3. CDR1 SNHLY and CDR2 FYNNEI come from the germline V gene. This CDR3 region has 15 residues. CDR3 sequence (DNA): TGTGCCAGCAGTAGGACTAGCGGGGGATCCGGGGAGCTGTTTTTT. Protein sequence: CASSRTSGGSGELFF.

The V and J genes are TRBV10-3 and TRBJ2-3; 11 nucleotides match TRBD2. Looked up from germline, CDR1 is ENHRY and CDR2 is SYGVKD. With V trimmed by 9 bases and J by 4 bases, 3 bases remained unmatched. CDR3 length: 13 residues. CDR3 in amino acids: CAIGTSGADTQYF. DNA of the CDR3: TGTGCCATTGGGACTAGCGGCGCAGATACGCAGTATTTT.

The chain is built from TRBV3-1 (or the pseudogene TRBV3-2) and TRBJ2-5; tentatively, D is TRBD2 (6 bases). The ends were cut back, 4 bases at V and 1 base at J, with 13 bases in the middle. Germline lookup yields CDR1 LGHDT and CDR2 YNNKEL (reference sequence). The CDR3 spans 15 residues. DNA of the CDR3: TGTGCCAGCAGCCTCAAGGGACTTAGCCAAGAGACCCAGTACTTC. Encoded protein: CASSLKGLSQETQYF.

The chain carries TRBV5-6 and TRBJ1-5; possibly TRBD1 for D (5 bases). The CDR3 spans 14 residues. V lost 0 bases, J lost 4 bases, and 8 bases lay in between. Germline loops: CDR1 SGHDT, CDR2 YYEEEE. The CDR3, as DNA: TGTGCCAGCAGCTTGGGCAGGGAAAATCAGCCCCAGCATTTT. This translates into CASSLGRENQPQHF.

This clone was detected a few times. The chain employs TRBV7-2 and TRBJ2-3; 9 bases line up with TRBD1. The length of the CDR3 is 17 residues. Germline loops: CDR1 SGHTA, CDR2 FQGNSA. V gave up 1 base and J gave up 0 bases; unmatched junction bases: 5. The CDR3 loop reads CASSLGGGQGSTDTQYF. In nucleotides, the CDR3 is TGTGCCAGCAGCTTAGGGGGCGGACAGGGGAGCACAGATACGCAGTATTTT.

V and J are TRBV5-6 and TRBJ2-6; TRBD1 matches at 8 bases. V trimming: 0 bases; J trimming: 2 bases; junction bases outside the gene matches: 1. Germline assignment: CDR1 SGHDT and CDR2 YYEEEE. The CDR3 has 16 residues. CDR3 DNA: TGTGCCAGCAGCTTGGGGGACAGGCCTGGGGCCAACGTCCTGACTTTC. Translating gives CASSLGDRPGANVLTF.

This sequence joins TRBV30 and TRBJ1-4; no reliable D call. The V and J ends lost 0 bases and 2 bases respectively, with 16 bases between them. In germline, CDR1 is GTSNPN, CDR2 SVGIG (reference sequence). This CDR3 is built from 17 residues. The CDR3 loop is CAWSVGLTVGTNEKLFF. The CDR3 region has the DNA TGTGCCTGGAGTGTAGGCCTCACCGTGGGGACTAATGAAAAACTGTTTTTT.

The chain has TRBV2 and TRBJ2-3, with D perhaps TRBD1 (6 bases). CDR1 is SNHLY and CDR2 is FYNNEI in the germline V gene. The CDR3 runs to 19 residues. Trimming cost V 6 bases and J 7 bases, with 32 bases left between them. In nucleotides, the CDR3 is TGTGCCAGCAGCCAAGGGATCATTCAGGGGTCCCCCGAGCCATATACGCAGTATTTT. It encodes CASSQGIIQGSPEPYTQYF.

This clone is a singleton in its sample. V and J are TRBV3-1 (or the pseudogene TRBV3-2) and TRBJ2-7; TRBD1 aligns across 12 bases. V shed 3 bases, J shed 7 bases, and the junction held 7 bases outside the gene matches. The CDR3 has 15 residues. Per the germline V gene, CDR1 is LGHDT and CDR2 is YNNKEL (reference sequence). CDR3 sequence: CASSQPGQGAGEQYF. CDR3 nucleotides: TGTGCCAGCAGCCAGCCGGGACAGGGGGCTGGAGAGCAGTACTTC.

The CDR3 region has the DNA TGTGCCAGTAGCATCGGGGCGGGGGGCATGAACACTGAAGCTTTCTTT. This gives the protein CASSIGAGGMNTEAFF. The chain links TRBV19 to TRBJ1-1; D is perhaps TRBD1 (6 bases). Trimming removed 6 bases at V and 0 bases at J, with 17 bases between. The germline CDR1 and CDR2 sequences are LNHDA and SQIVND (reference sequence). This CDR3 region has 16 residues. Filled out from reference TRBV19 and TRBJ1-1, the complete variable domain reads DGGITQSPKYLFRKEGQNVTLSCEQNLNHDAMYWYRQDPGQGLRLIYYSQIVNDFQKGDIAEGYSVSREKKESFPLTVTSAQKNPTAFYLCASSIGAGGMNTEAFFGQGTRLTVV.

V and J are TRBV11-2 and TRBJ2-3; possibly TRBD1 or TRBD2 for D (5 bases each). Germline loops: CDR1 SGHAT, CDR2 FQNNGV. The CDR3 loop spans 15 amino acids. The ends were cut back, 3 bases at V and 6 bases at J, with 16 bases in the middle. The CDR3 DNA is TGTGCCAGCAGCTTCCCAGGGACCTCCGGGGATACGCAGTATTTT. Encoded protein: CASSFPGTSGDTQYF.

V is TRBV12-3 or TRBV12-4 and J is TRBJ2-1, with a possible D match to TRBD2 (5 bases). The V end lost 5 bases, the J end lost 12 bases, and 17 bases lay between the germline ends. The CDR3 sequence is 13 residues long. CDR3 coding DNA: TGTGCCAGCAGTCTACTAGACTCTAGAGGGCAGTTCTTC. It translates to CASSLLDSRGQFF.

This chain connects TRBV18 to TRBJ1-4; D remains unclear. The CDR3 consists of 14 residues. With 3 bases removed from V and 5 bases from J, the gap between germline ends came to 10 bases. Germline V gene data show CDR1 as KGHSH and CDR2 as LQKENI. CDR3 DNA: TGTGCCAGCTCACCGGAGATGGGAAATGAAAAACTGTTTTTT. Amino acid sequence: CASSPEMGNEKLFF.

This clone came up a few times. The V call is TRBV23-1, the J call TRBJ1-5, with unresolved D. TRBV23-1 carries the ORF label, with uncertain function. This CDR3 contains 13 residues. The V gene lost 4 bases and the J gene lost 6 bases, with 10 bases spanning the gap. The CDR3 sequence is CASSRKERQPQHF. In DNA form, the CDR3 reads TGCGCCAGCAGTCGAAAAGAGCGTCAGCCCCAGCATTTT.

The chain couples TRBV5-4 to TRBJ2-3, with TRBD2 matching over 13 bases. CDR1 SGHNT and CDR2 YYREEE come from the germline V gene (reference sequence). V gave up 4 bases and J gave up 4 bases; unmatched junction bases: 3. This CDR3 comprises 15 residues. In nucleotides, the CDR3 is TGTGCCAGCAGCCGGACTAGCGGGGGATCAGATACGCAGTATTTT. Its protein product is CASSRTSGGSDTQYF.

The chain links TRBV12-5 to TRBJ1-2; D may be TRBD1 (5 bases). The ends were cut back, 6 bases at V and 2 bases at J, with 10 bases in the middle. The CDR3 consists of 13 residues. The V gene's germline CDR1 is LGHNT and CDR2 FRNRAP. CDR3: CASGGTENYGYTF. The DNA for the CDR3 is TGTGCTAGTGGGGGGACGGAGAACTATGGCTACACCTTC.